Below are 26 T cell receptor beta chains sequenced from a single sample in a study of T cells in Graves' hyperthyroidism and ophthalmopathy. RNA transcripts were the template for amplifying TCR beta CDR3 regions. Carried out on the TCR CDR3, a first-round RT-PCR used the HTBI primer set. TCRdb reprocessed the multiplex PCR reads with MiXCR, giving one entry per CDR3 protein. The sample lists roughly 500,000 distinct CDR3 sequences, 46% occurring once. The sequencing input was peripheral blood or thyroid tissue (not recorded which). The receptors shown here come from an adult woman with Graves' disease, either hyperthyroidism or ophthalmopathy (not recorded which).

The V and J genes are TRBV5-1 and TRBJ1-1; D is uncertain. Per germline, CDR1 SGHRS and CDR2 YFSETQ. This CDR3 region has 13 residues. The V end lost 7 bases, the J end lost 2 bases, and 12 bases lay between the germline ends. CDR3 sequence reads: CASRVTVNTEAFF. DNA for the CDR3: TGCGCCAGCCGAGTGACTGTTAACACTGAAGCTTTCTTT.

The chain couples TRBV24-1 to TRBJ1-2; D gene unclear. Germline CDR1 is KGHDR and CDR2 is SFDVKD. V lost 4 bases to trimming and J lost 2 bases, with 10 bases between them. The CDR3 consists of 14 residues. CDR3 nucleotide sequence: TGTGCCACCAGTGACCCACGTGGGAACTATGGCTACACCTTC. Its protein is CATSDPRGNYGYTF.

This clonotype was seen at least ten times. The chain carries TRBV19 and TRBJ2-2; D gene ambiguous. The ends were cut back, 4 bases at V and 0 bases at J, with 3 bases in the middle. Germline assignment: CDR1 LNHDA and CDR2 SQIVND (reference sequence). The length of the CDR3 is 13 residues. CDR3 nucleotides: TGTGCCAGTAGTACATCGAACACCGGGGAGCTGTTTTTT. Its translation: CASSTSNTGELFF.

The J gene is TRBJ1-2, the V gene TRBV15; perhaps TRBD1 as D (6 bases). Between the trimmed V and J ends, which lost 3 bases and 2 bases, there was a span of 19 bases. The CDR3 runs to 17 residues. Looked up from germline, CDR1 is LNHNV and CDR2 is YYDKDF (reference sequence). The CDR3 DNA follows: TGTGCCACCAGCAGTCCCTTAACAGGGACCCCAAACTATGGCTACACCTTC. Its translation is CATSSPLTGTPNYGYTF. Together with reference TRBV15 and TRBJ1-2, the CDR3 gives the full variable domain: DAMVIQNPRYQVTQFGKPVTLSCSQTLNHNVMYWYQQKSSQAPKLLFHYYDKDFNNEADTPDNFQSRRPNTSFCFLDIRSPGLGDTAMYLCATSSPLTGTPNYGYTFGSGTRLTVV.

Worth noting for this clonotype: Mismatch with germline at one junction end may stem from a read error. The genes are TRBV3-1 and TRBJ1-5, with D unclear. The germline V gene has CDR1 LGHDT and CDR2 YNNKEL (reference sequence). CDR3 length: 13 residues. The DNA of the CDR3 is TGTGCCGGCAGCCAAGGTAGCAATCAGCCCCAGCATTTT. Protein product: CAGSQGSNQPQHF.

This clonotype appeared a few times. The rearrangement uses TRBV29-1 and TRBJ1-2; 9 bases line up with TRBD1. Germline trimming cut 5 bases from V and 7 bases from J; bases unmatched to any gene: 5. Germline values: CDR1 SQVTM, CDR2 ANQGSEA. The CDR3 totals 12 residues. The CDR3 nucleotides read TGCAGCGTTTACAGGGGGCTGAGTGGCTACACCTTC. It encodes CSVYRGLSGYTF.

This clonotype occurred many times. J is TRBJ1-2 and V is TRBV24-1; TRBD1 agrees at 9 bases. V lost 2 bases and J lost 3; bases outside the gene matches: 6. Germline CDR1 is KGHDR and CDR2 is SFDVKD. The CDR3 spans 16 residues. CDR3 in amino acids: CATSDWGQGDDYGYTF. Here the CDR3 DNA reads TGTGCCACCAGTGATTGGGGACAGGGAGACGACTATGGCTACACCTTC.

This chain links TRBV2 with TRBJ1-5, with D unresolved. Germline V gene sequence: CDR1 SNHLY, CDR2 FYNNEI. Between the trimmed V and J ends, which lost 6 bases and 2 bases, there was a span of 11 bases. The CDR3 spans 14 residues. The CDR3 sequence: CASRQEAGNQPQHF. The DNA of the CDR3 is TGTGCCAGCAGGCAGGAAGCAGGCAATCAGCCCCAGCATTTT.

This clonotype has more than one count but fewer than ten. This rearrangement joins TRBV7-6 to TRBJ2-3; D uncertain. The germline CDR1 and CDR2 sequences are SGHVS and FNYEAQ. Trimming took off 5 bases at V and 2 bases at J, with 14 bases between the two ends. This CDR3 has 15 residues. The CDR3 bases are TGTGCCAGCAGCCTAGTCGGCAGTTCCACAGATACGCAGTATTTT. Protein product: CASSLVGSSTDTQYF.

This clonotype appeared many times. This rearrangement joins TRBV12-3 or TRBV12-4 to TRBJ1-5; D is unclear. Trimming shortened V by 6 bases and J by 7 bases, and 13 bases separated the two germline ends. The CDR3 has 13 residues. CDR3 nucleotide sequence: TGTGCCAGCAGGAGGTCGGACGGACAGCCCCAGCATTTT. This encodes CASRRSDGQPQHF.

This clonotype appeared many times. This rearrangement joins TRBV29-1 to TRBJ2-2; D call uncertain. Trimming removed 4 bases at V and 3 bases at J, with 3 bases between. CDR1 and CDR2 (germline): SQVTM, ANQGSEA. The CDR3 has 11 amino acids. DNA for the CDR3: TGCAGCGTTGCTCACACCGGGGAGCTGTTTTTT. It encodes CSVAHTGELFF.

This clonotype was picked up many times. V usage is TRBV4-1 and J usage is TRBJ1-6; D is ambiguous. The CDR3 loop spans 14 amino acids. Trimming cost V 3 bases and J 8 bases, with 11 bases left between them. Germline assignment: CDR1 MGHRA and CDR2 YSYEKL. The CDR3, as DNA: TGCGCCAGCAGCCAGCCTGGGGTGGATTCACCCCTCCACTTT. Amino acid sequence: CASSQPGVDSPLHF.

The table lists this clonotype with a few counts. The J gene is TRBJ1-2, the V gene TRBV20-1; a weak D match, TRBD1 (6 bases). Germline values: CDR1 DFQATT, CDR2 SNEGSKA (reference sequence). This CDR3 region has 14 residues. Trimming removed 5 bases from V and 5 bases from J, with 18 bases in between. CDR3 coding DNA: TGCAGTGCTTATAGCAGGGGCGAAGGTTATGGCTACACCTTC. It yields the protein CSAYSRGEGYGYTF.

The rearrangement links TRBV24-1 to TRBJ2-2, with unresolved D. V shed 4 bases and J shed 3 bases, with 11 bases lying between them. The CDR3 totals 15 residues. Per the germline V gene, CDR1 is KGHDR and CDR2 is SFDVKD. Here the CDR3 reads CATSDLARDTGELFF. CDR3 DNA: TGTGCCACCAGTGACCTCGCCCGGGACACCGGGGAGCTGTTTTTT.

This clonotype was counted only a few times. The chain joins TRBV5-6 to TRBJ1-2, with 11 bases identical to TRBD1. V lost 2 bases and J lost 8; bases outside the gene matches: 5. The CDR3 loop spans 14 amino acids. Germline CDR1 is SGHDT and CDR2 is YYEEEE. CDR3 nucleotide sequence: TGTGCCAGCAGCTTAGGACAGGGGGCTGGCGGCTACACCTTC. This encodes CASSLGQGAGGYTF.

This clonotype was seen at least ten times. V and J are TRBV20-1 and TRBJ1-3, with 7 bases aligning to TRBD1. This CDR3 is built from 12 residues. Germline-derived CDR1 and CDR2 are DFQATT and SNEGSKA (reference sequence). The CDR3 sequence is CTFTGAGNTIYF. The CDR3 DNA is TGCACCTTCACAGGGGCTGGAAACACCATATATTTT.

This clonotype was seen at least ten times. This chain uses TRBV7-8 with TRBJ1-1, with D possibly being TRBD1 (5 bases). This CDR3 has 16 residues. CDR1 and CDR2 from the germline V gene are SGHVS and FQNEAQ. V was clipped by 2 bases and J by 3 bases, with 16 bases between them. CDR3: CASSLTPRGIHTEAFF. CDR3 sequence (DNA): TGTGCCAGCAGCTTAACCCCCCGGGGGATACACACTGAAGCTTTCTTT.

V is TRBV6-1 and J is TRBJ1-2; TRBD1 is a possible D gene (6 bases). CDR1 MNHNS and CDR2 SASEGT come from the germline V gene. Trimming pared 6 bases from V and 7 bases from J, leaving 15 bases between. The CDR3 has 13 amino acids. CDR3 sequence: CASRDRSPSGYTF. In DNA form, the CDR3 reads TGTGCCAGCAGAGACAGGTCACCCAGTGGCTACACCTTC.

This sequence joins TRBV28 and TRBJ2-6; D is perhaps TRBD1 or TRBD2 (5 bases each). CDR1 MDHEN and CDR2 SYDVKM come from the germline V gene. V was clipped by 2 bases and J by 0 bases, with 11 bases between them. The CDR3 is made up of 17 amino acids. CDR3 coding DNA: TGTGCCAGCAGTTTACGGGGCCAGGGCTCTGGGGCCAACGTCCTGACTTTC. Translated: CASSLRGQGSGANVLTF.

The gene calls are TRBV20-1 and TRBJ1-1; no definite D call. V shed 0 bases and J shed 8 bases, with 10 bases lying between them. CDR1 DFQATT and CDR2 SNEGSKA come from the germline V gene (reference sequence). This CDR3 region has 12 residues. In DNA form, the CDR3 reads TGCAGTGCTAGAGACGGAGGATTCGAAGCTTTCTTT. Amino acids: CSARDGGFEAFF.

V is TRBV2 and J is TRBJ1-5; D gene ambiguous. This CDR3 is 15 amino acids long. V lost 2 bases and J 1 base, leaving 9 bases between the germline ends. Germline-derived CDR1 and CDR2 are SNHLY and FYNNEI. CDR3: CASSERVVSNQPQHF. The CDR3 DNA is TGTGCCAGCAGTGAAAGGGTGGTGAGCAATCAGCCCCAGCATTTT.

The V call is TRBV20-1, the J call TRBJ2-7; no clear D. This CDR3 comprises 11 residues. Germline V gene sequence: CDR1 DFQATT, CDR2 SNEGSKA (reference sequence). V was clipped by 0 bases and J by 4 bases, with 4 bases between them. The CDR3 sequence: CSAREGYEQYF. CDR3 sequence (DNA): TGCAGTGCTAGAGAAGGGTACGAGCAGTACTTC.

This clonotype was seen at least ten times. The chain recombines TRBV7-2 with TRBJ2-7; D call uncertain. Looked up from germline, CDR1 is SGHTA and CDR2 is FQGNSA. CDR3 size: 17 residues. Trimming left V 3 bases short and J 2 bases short, with 20 bases between. The CDR3 DNA reads as TGTGCCAGCAGCTTGATAAGTATGAGAGATTGGACCTACGAGCAGTACTTC. Translating gives CASSLISMRDWTYEQYF.

This clonotype has at least ten counts. The V and J genes are TRBV29-1 and TRBJ2-5; D might be TRBD1 (7 bases). Germline V gene lookup returns CDR1 SQVTM and CDR2 ANQGSEA. Deletions cut 4 bases from V and 0 bases from J, with 9 bases between. The CDR3 sequence is 13 residues long. The CDR3 sequence: CSVAGGNQETQYF. The DNA for the CDR3 is TGCAGCGTTGCAGGGGGGAACCAAGAGACCCAGTACTTC.

V is TRBV7-8 and J is TRBJ2-2, with TRBD1 matching over 7 bases. The V gene's germline CDR1 is SGHVS and CDR2 FQNEAQ. The CDR3 length is 14 residues. V lost 5 bases, J lost 4 bases, and 4 bases stayed unmatched. DNA of the CDR3: TGTGCCAGCAGCATCGGACAGGCCACCGGGGAGCTGTTTTTT. Amino acid sequence: CASSIGQATGELFF.

The chain employs TRBV12-3 or TRBV12-4 and TRBJ1-1; maybe TRBD1 (6 bases). The CDR3 loop spans 15 amino acids. The V and J ends lost 6 bases and 3 bases respectively, with 17 bases between them. The CDR3 region has the DNA TGTGCCAGCAGCCTCGGGGGAGGGGGTTACACTGAAGCTTTCTTT. It translates to CASSLGGGGYTEAFF.